These T cell receptor beta chains were read from a single sample in a study of neoadjuvant anti-PD-1 for oral cavity cancer. Produced via immunoSEQ multiplex PCR; TCRdb's table is partial and in-frame only. This sample carries about 68,000 clones, 70% to 90% of them seen once, and the ten largest clones take around 3.2%. The input for sequencing was PBMCs, taken after nivolumab (anti-PD-1) treatment. The receptors here all came from a person aged 40 to 85 with oral cavity squamous cell carcinoma. CDR3s leave out the opening cysteine and the closing phenylalanine or tryptophan. Clone size is shown for a subset of rows, as once, few, many or a class of expanded clone.

size	V	J	CDR3
once	TRBV6-6	TRBJ1-5	ASSYGRSDNQPQH
few	TRBV13	TRBJ2-2	ASSATGRGTGELF
.	TRBV4-1	TRBJ2-1	ASSLSSGSYNEQF
.	TRBV6-1	TRBJ2-7	ASRPQTGTYEQY
.	TRBV7-9	TRBJ1-3	ASSLTGAAVSGNTIY
.	TRBV18	TRBJ2-3	ASSRGQTTDTQY
.	TRBV6-1	TRBJ2-1	ASSERREVLNEQF
.	TRBV6-4	TRBJ1-5	ASSAESNQPQH
.	TRBV13	TRBJ2-5	ASSLGKGRQETQY
once	TRBV6-5	TRBJ2-1	ASHPAGGTPEQF
few	TRBV19	TRBJ2-7	ASSPGRTSYEQY
.	TRBV30	TRBJ1-2	AWSSGNYGYT
.	TRBV30	TRBJ1-5	AWSGGGLNLNQPQH
.	TRBV10-2	TRBJ2-2	ASSGASLWTGELF